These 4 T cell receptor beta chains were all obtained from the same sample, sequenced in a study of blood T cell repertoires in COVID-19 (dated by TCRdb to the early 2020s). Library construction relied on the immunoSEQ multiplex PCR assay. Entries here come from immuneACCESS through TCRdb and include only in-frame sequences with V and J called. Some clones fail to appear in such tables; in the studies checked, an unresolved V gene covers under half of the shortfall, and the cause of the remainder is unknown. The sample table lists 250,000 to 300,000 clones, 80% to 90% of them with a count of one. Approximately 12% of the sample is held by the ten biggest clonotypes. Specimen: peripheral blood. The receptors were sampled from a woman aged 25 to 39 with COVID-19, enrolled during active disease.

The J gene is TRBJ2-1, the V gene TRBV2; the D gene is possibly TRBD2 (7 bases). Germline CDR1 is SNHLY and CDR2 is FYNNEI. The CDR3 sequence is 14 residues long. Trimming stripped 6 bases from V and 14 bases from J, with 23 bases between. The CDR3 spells CASSDTTQGGGKFF. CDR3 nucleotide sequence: TGTGCCAGCAGCGATACCACCCAAGGGGGGGGAAAGTTCTTC. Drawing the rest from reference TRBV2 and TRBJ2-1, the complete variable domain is EPEVTQTPSHQVTQMGQEVILRCVPISNHLYFYWYRQILGQKVEFLVSFYNNEISEKSEIFDDQFSVERPDGSNFTLKIRSTKLEDSAMYFCASSDTTQGGGKFFGPGTRLTVL.

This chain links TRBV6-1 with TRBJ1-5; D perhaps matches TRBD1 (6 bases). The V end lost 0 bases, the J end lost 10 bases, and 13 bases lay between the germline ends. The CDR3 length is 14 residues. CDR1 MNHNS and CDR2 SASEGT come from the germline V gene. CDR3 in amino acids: CASSEAHRAAPQHF. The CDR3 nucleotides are TGTGCCAGCAGTGAAGCGCACAGGGCAGCACCCCAGCATTTT.

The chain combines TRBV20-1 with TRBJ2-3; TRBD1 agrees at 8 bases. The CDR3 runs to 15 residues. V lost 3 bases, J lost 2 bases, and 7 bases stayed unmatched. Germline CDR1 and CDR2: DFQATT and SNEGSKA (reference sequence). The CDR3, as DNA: TGCAGTGCTAGTCTGGGGACAGGCCTCACAGATACGCAGTATTTT. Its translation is CSASLGTGLTDTQYF.

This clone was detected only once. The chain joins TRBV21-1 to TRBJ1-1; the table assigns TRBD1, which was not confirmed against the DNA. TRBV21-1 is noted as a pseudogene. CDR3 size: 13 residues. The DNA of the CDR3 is TGTGCCAGCAGCACGTGGGACAGGGGGAAAGCTTTCTTT. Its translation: CASSTWDRGKAFF.